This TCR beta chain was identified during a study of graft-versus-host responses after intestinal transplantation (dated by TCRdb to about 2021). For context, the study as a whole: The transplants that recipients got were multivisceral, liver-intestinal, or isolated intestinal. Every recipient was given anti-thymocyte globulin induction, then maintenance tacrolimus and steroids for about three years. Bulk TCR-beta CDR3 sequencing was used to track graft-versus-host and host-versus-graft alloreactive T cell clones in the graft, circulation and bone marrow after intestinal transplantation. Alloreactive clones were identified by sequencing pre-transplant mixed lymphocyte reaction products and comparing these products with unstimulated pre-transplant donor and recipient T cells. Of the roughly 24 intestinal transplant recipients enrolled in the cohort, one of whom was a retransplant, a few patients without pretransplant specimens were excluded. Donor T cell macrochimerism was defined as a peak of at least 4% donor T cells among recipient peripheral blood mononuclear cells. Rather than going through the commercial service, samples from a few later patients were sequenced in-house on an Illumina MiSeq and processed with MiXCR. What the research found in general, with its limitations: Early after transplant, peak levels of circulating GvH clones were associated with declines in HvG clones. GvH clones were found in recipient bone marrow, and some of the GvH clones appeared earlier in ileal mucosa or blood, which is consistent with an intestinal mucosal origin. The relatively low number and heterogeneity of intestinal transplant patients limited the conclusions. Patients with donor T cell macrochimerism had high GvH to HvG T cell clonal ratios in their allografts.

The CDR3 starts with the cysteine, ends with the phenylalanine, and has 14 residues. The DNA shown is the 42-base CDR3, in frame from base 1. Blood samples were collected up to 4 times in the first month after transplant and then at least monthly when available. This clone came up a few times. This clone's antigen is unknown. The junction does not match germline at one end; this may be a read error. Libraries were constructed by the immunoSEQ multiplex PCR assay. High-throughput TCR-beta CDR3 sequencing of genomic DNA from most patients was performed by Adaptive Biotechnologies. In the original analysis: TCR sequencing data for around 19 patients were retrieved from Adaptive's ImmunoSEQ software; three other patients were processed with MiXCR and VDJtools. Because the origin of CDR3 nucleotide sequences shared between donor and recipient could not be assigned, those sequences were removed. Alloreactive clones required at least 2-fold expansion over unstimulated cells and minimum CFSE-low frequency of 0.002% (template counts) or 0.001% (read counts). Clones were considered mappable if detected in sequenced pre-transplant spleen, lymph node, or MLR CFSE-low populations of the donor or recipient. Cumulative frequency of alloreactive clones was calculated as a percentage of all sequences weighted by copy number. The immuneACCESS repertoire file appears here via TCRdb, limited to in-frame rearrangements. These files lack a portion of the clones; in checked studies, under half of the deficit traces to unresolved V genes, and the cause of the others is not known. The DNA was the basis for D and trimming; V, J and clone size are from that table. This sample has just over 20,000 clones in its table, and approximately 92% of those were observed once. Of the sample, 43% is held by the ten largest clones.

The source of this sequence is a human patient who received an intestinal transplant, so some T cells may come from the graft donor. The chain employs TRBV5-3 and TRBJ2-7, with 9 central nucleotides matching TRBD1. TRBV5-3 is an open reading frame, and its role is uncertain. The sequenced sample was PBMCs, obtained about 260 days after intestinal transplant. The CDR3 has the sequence CASSLGDRAYEQYF. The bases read TGTGCCAGCAGCTTAGGGGACAGGGCCTACGAGCAGTACTTC.